The 20 T cell receptor beta chains reported below all come from one sample, sequenced in a study of CD8 T cells in ankylosing spondylitis. TCRdb recomputed calls from the 5' RACE reads with MiXCR, one row per CDR3 protein. Of around 130,000 distinct CDR3 sequences detected, around 9% appear once; the ten largest clones hold 3.3%. The material sequenced was blood, either unsorted or a sorted T cell fraction (not recorded which). The receptors originated from a male donor with ankylosing spondylitis or in good health (not recorded which).

This clonotype was observed at least ten times. The V call is TRBV7-8, the J call TRBJ1-6; 9 bases agree with TRBD1. V shed 5 bases, J shed 8 bases, and the junction held 7 bases outside the gene matches. The germline CDR1 and CDR2 sequences are SGHVS and FQNEAQ. The CDR3 is 15 residues long. Here the CDR3 DNA reads TGTGCCAGCAGCCCACGGACAGGGGTGGATTCACCCCTCCACTTT. It translates to CASSPRTGVDSPLHF.

This clonotype occurred many times. The V call is TRBV27, the J call TRBJ2-6; D unresolved. The germline gives CDR1 MNHEY, CDR2 SMNVEV (reference sequence). This CDR3 is built from 15 residues. Deletions cut 1 base from V and 0 bases from J, with 4 bases between. The CDR3 reads CASSLWVSGANVLTF. For the CDR3, the DNA is TGTGCCAGCAGTTTATGGGTCTCTGGGGCCAACGTCCTGACTTTC.

This clonotype showed up many times. The chain combines TRBV7-2 with TRBJ2-2, with a possible D match to TRBD2 (6 bases). The germline V gene has CDR1 SGHTA and CDR2 FQGNSA. V shed 5 bases and J shed 4 bases, with 11 bases lying between them. This CDR3 contains 14 residues. As DNA, the CDR3 is TGTGCCAGCAGCCTCATGGGGGGCACCGGGGAGCTGTTTTTT. This translates into CASSLMGGTGELFF.

This clonotype was picked up many times. The chain recombines TRBV12-3 or TRBV12-4 with TRBJ2-7; no definite D call. The V end lost 0 bases, the J end lost 2 bases, and 14 bases lay between the germline ends. The CDR3 is made up of 16 amino acids. CDR3 amino acids: CASSLAHTGGTYEQYF. CDR3 nucleotide sequence: TGTGCCAGCAGTTTAGCGCACACCGGTGGGACCTACGAGCAGTACTTC.

In this sample, this clonotype turned up many times. This chain links TRBV7-2 with TRBJ2-2; the match to TRBD2 covers 11 bases. CDR3 size: 15 residues. Trimming removed 5 bases from V and 6 bases from J; junction bases left unmatched: 5. Looked up from germline, CDR1 is SGHTA and CDR2 is FQGNSA. This CDR3 reads CASSPIAGGAGELFF. The DNA of the CDR3 is TGTGCCAGCAGCCCTATAGCGGGAGGGGCCGGGGAGCTGTTTTTT.

This clonotype was recorded many times. A read error may account for a junction end that differs from germline. This rearrangement joins TRBV20-1 to TRBJ2-1; TRBD2 might be the D (5 bases). The CDR3 totals 11 residues. CDR1 is DFQATT and CDR2 is SNEGSKA in the germline V gene (reference sequence). The CDR3 spells CSAREEREQFF. CDR3 sequence (DNA): TGCAGTGCTCGAGAGGAGCGGGAGCAGTTCTTC.

This sequence joins TRBV5-1 and TRBJ2-1; 12 nucleotides agree with TRBD2. The CDR3 consists of 14 residues. The V gene end was trimmed by 8 bases and the J gene end by 6 bases; junction bases not matched to a gene: 6. Germline CDR1 is SGHRS and CDR2 is YFSETQ. CDR3 loop: CASQTSGSPNEQFF. CDR3 nucleotide sequence: TGCGCCAGTCAGACTAGCGGGAGCCCCAATGAGCAGTTCTTC.

This clonotype was found a few times. V and J are TRBV20-1 and TRBJ2-5; unclear D gene. The CDR3 has 15 residues. CDR1 and CDR2 (germline): DFQATT, SNEGSKA (reference sequence). V was shortened by 0 bases and J by 1 base, with 12 bases between the two germline ends. The CDR3 loop is CSARDSYVPQETQYF. DNA of the CDR3: TGCAGTGCTAGAGATTCATACGTCCCCCAAGAGACCCAGTACTTC.

The sample holds many counts of this clonotype. The chain joins TRBV6-2 or TRBV6-3 to TRBJ2-7; D ambiguous. The germline V and J ends were trimmed by 0 bases and 3 bases, with 15 bases remaining between them. Looked up from germline, CDR1 is MNHEY and CDR2 is SVGEGT. CDR3 length equals 16 residues. For the CDR3, the DNA is TGTGCCAGCAGTTACTCCAAAGCAAAAGGTCACTACGAGCAGTACTTC. It codes for CASSYSKAKGHYEQYF.

The chain employs TRBV5-6 and TRBJ2-7; D is perhaps TRBD1 (6 bases). Trimming removed 2 bases at V and 2 bases at J, with 14 bases between. Germline loops: CDR1 SGHDT, CDR2 YYEEEE. CDR3 length: 15 residues. The CDR3 sequence is CASSFSGTSPYEQYF. CDR3 coding DNA: TGTGCCAGCAGCTTCTCCGGGACAAGCCCCTACGAGCAGTACTTC.

This chain uses TRBV30 with TRBJ2-2; no clear D gene. Trimming took 0 bases from V and 6 from J, leaving 14 bases between them. CDR3 length: 15 amino acids. Per the germline V gene, CDR1 is GTSNPN and CDR2 is SVGIG (reference sequence). The CDR3 coding sequence is TGTGCCTGGAGTGTACTGGGGTTCCGCGCCGGGGAGCTGTTTTTT. As protein: CAWSVLGFRAGELFF.

This clonotype was recorded many times. The CDR3 sequence: CASSAGEDTQYF. CDR3 bases: TGCGCCAGCAGTGCGGGGGAAGATACGCAGTATTTT. The chain links TRBV4-3 to TRBJ2-3, with TRBD2 identical over 7 bases. The CDR3 consists of 12 residues. Germline CDR1 and CDR2: LGHNA and YSLEER. V lost 6 bases to trimming and J lost 5 bases; unmatched junction nucleotides: 2.

This clonotype has a handful of counts. This sequence joins TRBV5-1 and TRBJ1-2; TRBD1 is a possible D gene (5 bases). Germline CDR1 and CDR2: SGHRS and YFSETQ. This CDR3 has 15 amino acids. V lost 4 bases and J lost 4, with 17 bases in between. The CDR3, as DNA: TGCGCCAGCAGCCGTGGGGGAGACCGTGCCTATGGCTACACCTTC. Amino acids: CASSRGGDRAYGYTF.

This clonotype was counted at least ten times. V is TRBV10-3 and J is TRBJ2-1; no clear D. V was shortened by 5 bases and J by 2 bases, with 10 bases between the two germline ends. From germline, CDR1 is ENHRY and CDR2 SYGVKD. This CDR3 has 14 residues. CDR3 bases: TGTGCCATCAGTTGGACGGATACCTACAATGAGCAGTTCTTC. Its protein is CAISWTDTYNEQFF.

This clonotype was seen repeatedly, ten times or more. J is TRBJ1-1 and V is TRBV3-1; maybe TRBD1 (5 bases). The V gene lost 4 bases and the J gene lost 5 bases, with 14 bases spanning the gap. This CDR3 spans 14 amino acids. The V gene's germline CDR1 is LGHDT and CDR2 YNNKEL (reference sequence). This CDR3 is CASSPLAGWTEAFF. The CDR3 coding sequence is TGTGCCAGCAGCCCCCTGGCAGGGTGGACTGAAGCTTTCTTT.

The chain is built from TRBV12-3 or TRBV12-4 and TRBJ2-1; TRBD2 matches at 10 bases. Trimming cost V 6 bases and J 4 bases; bases outside gene matches: 3. CDR3 size: 14 residues. CDR3 sequence: CASRGTSVYNEQFF. The CDR3, as DNA: TGTGCCAGCAGGGGGACTAGCGTTTACAATGAGCAGTTCTTC.

This clonotype was seen at least ten times. The chain joins TRBV20-1 to TRBJ1-1, with a possible D match to TRBD1 (5 bases). The CDR3 contains 14 residues. Germline loops: CDR1 DFQATT, CDR2 SNEGSKA (reference sequence). Trimming removed 6 bases from V and 2 bases from J, with 16 bases in between. Written as DNA, the CDR3 is TGCAGTGCCCGAAAGGGGAGTCTCAACACTGAAGCTTTCTTT. As protein: CSARKGSLNTEAFF.

This clonotype was detected only a few times. The gene calls are TRBV3-1 and TRBJ2-7; either TRBD1 or TRBD2 may fit D (5 bases each). Trimming took 4 bases from V and 2 from J, leaving 12 bases between them. The CDR3 totals 14 residues. Per the germline V gene, CDR1 is LGHDT and CDR2 is YNNKEL (reference sequence). CDR3 nucleotides: TGTGCCAGCAGCCCCAGTCGGGGCACCTACGAGCAGTACTTC. Translation: CASSPSRGTYEQYF.

This chain links TRBV20-1 with TRBJ2-5; D is undetermined. The CDR3 extends over 12 amino acids. CDR1 and CDR2 from the germline V gene are DFQATT and SNEGSKA (reference sequence). V was clipped by 5 bases and J by 4 bases, with 11 bases between them. The CDR3 DNA is TGCAGTGCTCTCGATCGACGAGAGACCCAGTACTTC. This translates into CSALDRRETQYF.

This clonotype was detected many times. This chain links TRBV20-1 with TRBJ1-5; a weak D match, TRBD1 (5 bases). The V and J ends lost 3 bases and 6 bases respectively, with 12 bases between them. CDR3 length: 13 residues. Germline V gene lookup returns CDR1 DFQATT and CDR2 SNEGSKA (reference sequence). This chain's CDR3 is CSARSAGRQPQHF. CDR3 nucleotide sequence: TGCAGTGCTAGGTCGGCAGGGCGTCAGCCCCAGCATTTT.